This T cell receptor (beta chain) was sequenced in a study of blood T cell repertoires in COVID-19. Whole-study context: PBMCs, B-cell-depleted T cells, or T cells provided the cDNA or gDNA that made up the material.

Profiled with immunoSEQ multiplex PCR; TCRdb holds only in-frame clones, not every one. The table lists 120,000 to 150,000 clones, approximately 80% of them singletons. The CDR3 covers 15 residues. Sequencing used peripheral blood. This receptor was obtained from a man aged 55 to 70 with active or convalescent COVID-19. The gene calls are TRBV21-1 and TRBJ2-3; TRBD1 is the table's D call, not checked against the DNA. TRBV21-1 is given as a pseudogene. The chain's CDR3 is CASSNRTVSTDTQYF. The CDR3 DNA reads TGTGCCAGCAGCAACCGGACAGTTTCCACAGATACGCAGTATTTT.